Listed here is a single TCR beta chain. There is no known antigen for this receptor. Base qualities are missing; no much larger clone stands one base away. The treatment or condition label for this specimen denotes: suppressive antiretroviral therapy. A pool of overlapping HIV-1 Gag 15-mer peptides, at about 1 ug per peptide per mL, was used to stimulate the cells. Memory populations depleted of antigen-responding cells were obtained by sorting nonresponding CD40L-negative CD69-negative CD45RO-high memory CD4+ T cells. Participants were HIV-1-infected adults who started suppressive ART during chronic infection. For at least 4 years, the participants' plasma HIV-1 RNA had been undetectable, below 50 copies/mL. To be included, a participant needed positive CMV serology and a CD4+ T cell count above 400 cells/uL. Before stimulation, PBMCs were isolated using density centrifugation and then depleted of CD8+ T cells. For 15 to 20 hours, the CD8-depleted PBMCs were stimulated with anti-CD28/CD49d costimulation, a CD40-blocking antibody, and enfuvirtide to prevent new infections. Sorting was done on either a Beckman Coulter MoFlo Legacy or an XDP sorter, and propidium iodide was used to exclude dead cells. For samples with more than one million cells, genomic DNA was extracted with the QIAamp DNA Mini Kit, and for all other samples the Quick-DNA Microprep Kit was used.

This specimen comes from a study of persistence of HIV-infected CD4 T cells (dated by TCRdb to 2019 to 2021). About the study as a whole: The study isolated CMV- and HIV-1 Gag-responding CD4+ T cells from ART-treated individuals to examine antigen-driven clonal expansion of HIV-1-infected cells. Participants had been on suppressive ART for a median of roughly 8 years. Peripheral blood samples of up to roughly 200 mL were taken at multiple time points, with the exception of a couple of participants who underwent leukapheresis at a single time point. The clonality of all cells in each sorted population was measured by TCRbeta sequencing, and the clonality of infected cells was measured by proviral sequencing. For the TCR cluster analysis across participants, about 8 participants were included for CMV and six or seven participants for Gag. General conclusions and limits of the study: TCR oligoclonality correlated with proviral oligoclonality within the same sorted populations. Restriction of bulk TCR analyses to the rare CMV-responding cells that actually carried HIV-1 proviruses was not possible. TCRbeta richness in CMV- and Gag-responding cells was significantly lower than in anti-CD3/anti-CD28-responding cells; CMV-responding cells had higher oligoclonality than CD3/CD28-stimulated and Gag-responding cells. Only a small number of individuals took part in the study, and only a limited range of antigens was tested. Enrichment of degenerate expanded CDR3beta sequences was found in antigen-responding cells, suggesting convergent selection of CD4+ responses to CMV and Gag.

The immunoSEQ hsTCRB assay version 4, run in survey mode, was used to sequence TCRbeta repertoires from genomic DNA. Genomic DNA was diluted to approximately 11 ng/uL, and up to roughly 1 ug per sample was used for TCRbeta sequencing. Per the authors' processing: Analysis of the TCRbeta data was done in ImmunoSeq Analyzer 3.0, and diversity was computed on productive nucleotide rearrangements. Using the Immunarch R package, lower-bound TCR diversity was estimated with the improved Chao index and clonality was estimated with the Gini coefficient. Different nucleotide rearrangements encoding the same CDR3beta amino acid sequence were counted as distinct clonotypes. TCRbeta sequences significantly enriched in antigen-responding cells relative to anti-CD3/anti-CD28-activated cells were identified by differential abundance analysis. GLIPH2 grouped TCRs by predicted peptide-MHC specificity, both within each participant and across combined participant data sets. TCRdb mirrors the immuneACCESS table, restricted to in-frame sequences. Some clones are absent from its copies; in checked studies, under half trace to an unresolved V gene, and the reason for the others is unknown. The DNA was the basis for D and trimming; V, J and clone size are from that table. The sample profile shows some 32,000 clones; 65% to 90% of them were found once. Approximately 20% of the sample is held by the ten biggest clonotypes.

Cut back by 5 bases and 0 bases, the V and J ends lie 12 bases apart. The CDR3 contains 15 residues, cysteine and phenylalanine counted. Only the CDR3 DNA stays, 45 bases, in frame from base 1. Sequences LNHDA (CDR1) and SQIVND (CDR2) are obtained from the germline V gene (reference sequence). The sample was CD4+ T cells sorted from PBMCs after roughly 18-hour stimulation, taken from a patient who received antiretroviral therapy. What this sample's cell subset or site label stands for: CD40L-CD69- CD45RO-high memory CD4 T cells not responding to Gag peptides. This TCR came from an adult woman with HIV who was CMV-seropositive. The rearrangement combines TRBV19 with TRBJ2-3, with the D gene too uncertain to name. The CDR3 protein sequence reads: CASSETRASTDTQYF. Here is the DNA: TGTGCCAGTAGTGAGACCCGTGCTAGCACAGATACGCAGTATTTT.